This T cell receptor (beta chain) appears in the sequencing data of a study of shared T cell receptors in the human thymus. Notes on this clone: The same CDR3 also results from other DNA sequences found in this sample.

Profiling relied on immunoSEQ multiplex PCR, and the TCRdb table lists in-frame clones only, not all of them. Counted here are about 660,000 clones, around 87% occurring once; the ten biggest clones make up roughly 0.0089%. The V gene's germline CDR1 is SGHRS and CDR2 YFSETQ. V lost 0 bases and J 7 bases, leaving 8 bases between the germline ends. This CDR3 is built from 14 residues. These data are also associated with another study on human thymus T cells. That report adds: Thymic material originated from resections removed in the course of corrective heart surgery. Repertoires sampled from thymus and blood appeared biased in V and J gene usage. Related research reported highly overlapping thymic repertoires among unrelated individuals.

This chain uses TRBV5-1 with TRBJ1-6, with D hard to call. Sequenced input: thymocytes. The TCR originated in a boy under three years old with a congenital heart defect. In nucleotides, the CDR3 is TGCGCCAGCAGCTTGGCCCCGGGAAATTCACCCCTCCACTTT. Translation gives CASSLAPGNSPLHF.